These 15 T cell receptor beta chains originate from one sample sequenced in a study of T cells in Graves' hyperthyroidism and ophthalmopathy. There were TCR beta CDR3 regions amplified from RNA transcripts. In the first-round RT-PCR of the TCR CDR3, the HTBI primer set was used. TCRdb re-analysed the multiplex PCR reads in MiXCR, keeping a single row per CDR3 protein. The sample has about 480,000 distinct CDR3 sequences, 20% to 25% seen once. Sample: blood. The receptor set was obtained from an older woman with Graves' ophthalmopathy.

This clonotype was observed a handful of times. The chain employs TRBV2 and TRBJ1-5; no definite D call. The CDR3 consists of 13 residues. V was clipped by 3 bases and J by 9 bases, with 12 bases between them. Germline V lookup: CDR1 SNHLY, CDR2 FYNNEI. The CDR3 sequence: CASSETGESPQHF. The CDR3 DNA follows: TGTGCCAGCAGTGAGACCGGGGAATCGCCCCAGCATTTT. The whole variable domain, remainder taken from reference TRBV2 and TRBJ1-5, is EPEVTQTPSHQVTQMGQEVILRCVPISNHLYFYWYRQILGQKVEFLVSFYNNEISEKSEIFDDQFSVERPDGSNFTLKIRSTKLEDSAMYFCASSETGESPQHFGDGTRLSIL.

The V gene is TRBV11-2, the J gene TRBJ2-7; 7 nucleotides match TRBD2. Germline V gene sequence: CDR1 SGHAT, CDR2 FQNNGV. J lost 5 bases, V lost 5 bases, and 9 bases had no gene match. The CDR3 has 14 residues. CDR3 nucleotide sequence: TGTGCCAGCAGCCCTTGGGGGGGAGAACACGAGCAGTACTTC. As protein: CASSPWGGEHEQYF.

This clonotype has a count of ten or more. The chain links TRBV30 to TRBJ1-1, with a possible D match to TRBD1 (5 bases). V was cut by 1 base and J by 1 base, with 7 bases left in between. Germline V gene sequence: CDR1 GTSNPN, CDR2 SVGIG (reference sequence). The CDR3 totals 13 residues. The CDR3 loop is CAWSGQTNTEAFF. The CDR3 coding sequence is TGTGCCTGGAGTGGACAGACGAACACTGAAGCTTTCTTT.

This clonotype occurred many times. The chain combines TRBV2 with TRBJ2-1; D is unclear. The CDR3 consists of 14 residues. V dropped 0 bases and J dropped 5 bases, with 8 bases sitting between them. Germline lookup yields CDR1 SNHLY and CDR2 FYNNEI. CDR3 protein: CASSEAPINNEQFF. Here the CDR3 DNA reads TGTGCCAGCAGTGAAGCGCCCATAAACAATGAGCAGTTCTTC.

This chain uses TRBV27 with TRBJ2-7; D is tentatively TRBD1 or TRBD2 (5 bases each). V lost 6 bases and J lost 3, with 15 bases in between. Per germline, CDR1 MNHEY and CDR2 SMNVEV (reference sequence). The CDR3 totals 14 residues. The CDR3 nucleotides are TGTGCCAGCAGCCGGAAGGGGAGTGACTACGAGCAGTACTTC. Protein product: CASSRKGSDYEQYF.

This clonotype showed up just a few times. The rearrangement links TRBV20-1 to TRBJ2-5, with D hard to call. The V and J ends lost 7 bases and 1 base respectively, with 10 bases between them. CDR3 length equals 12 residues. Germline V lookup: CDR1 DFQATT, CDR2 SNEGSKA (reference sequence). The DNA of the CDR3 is TGCAGTGTCTTCTTGTTCCAAGAGACCCAGTACTTC. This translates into CSVFLFQETQYF.

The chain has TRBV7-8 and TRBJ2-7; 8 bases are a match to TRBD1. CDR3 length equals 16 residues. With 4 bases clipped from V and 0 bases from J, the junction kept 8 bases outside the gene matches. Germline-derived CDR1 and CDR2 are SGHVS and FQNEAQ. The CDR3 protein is CASSSFQGARSYEQYF. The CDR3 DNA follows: TGTGCCAGCAGCTCGTTTCAGGGGGCGCGCTCCTACGAGCAGTACTTC.

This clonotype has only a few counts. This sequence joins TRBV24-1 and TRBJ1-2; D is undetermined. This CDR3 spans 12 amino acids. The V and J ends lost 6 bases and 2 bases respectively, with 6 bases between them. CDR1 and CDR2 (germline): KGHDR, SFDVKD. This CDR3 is CATSRGNYGYTF. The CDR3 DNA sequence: TGTGCCACCAGTCGAGGGAACTATGGCTACACCTTC.

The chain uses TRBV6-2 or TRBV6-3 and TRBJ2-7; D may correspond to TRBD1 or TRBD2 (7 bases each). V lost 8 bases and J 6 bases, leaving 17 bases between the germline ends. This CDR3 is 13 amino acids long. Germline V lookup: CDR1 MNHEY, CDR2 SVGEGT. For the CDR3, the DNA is TGTGCCAGCGGCTGGGGGAGGGGGCGCGAGCAGTACTTC. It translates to CASGWGRGREQYF.

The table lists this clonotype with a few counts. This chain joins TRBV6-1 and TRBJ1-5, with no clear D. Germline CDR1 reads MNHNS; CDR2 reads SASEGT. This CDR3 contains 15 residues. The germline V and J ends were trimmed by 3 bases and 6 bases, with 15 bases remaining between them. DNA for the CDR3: TGTGCCAGCAGTGACAGCGCCGGGTTCCCTCAGCCCCAGCATTTT. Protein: CASSDSAGFPQPQHF.

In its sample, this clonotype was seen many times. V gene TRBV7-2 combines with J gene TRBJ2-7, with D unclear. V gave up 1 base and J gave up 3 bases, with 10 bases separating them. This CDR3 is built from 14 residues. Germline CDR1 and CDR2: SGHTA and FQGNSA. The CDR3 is CASSLEGGHYEQYF. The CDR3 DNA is TGTGCCAGCAGCTTAGAGGGCGGCCACTACGAGCAGTACTTC.

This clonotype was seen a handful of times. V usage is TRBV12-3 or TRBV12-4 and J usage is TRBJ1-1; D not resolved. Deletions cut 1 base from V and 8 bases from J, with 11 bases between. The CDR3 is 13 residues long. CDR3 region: CASSLVFGREAFF. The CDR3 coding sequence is TGTGCCAGCAGTTTAGTATTCGGCAGGGAAGCTTTCTTT.

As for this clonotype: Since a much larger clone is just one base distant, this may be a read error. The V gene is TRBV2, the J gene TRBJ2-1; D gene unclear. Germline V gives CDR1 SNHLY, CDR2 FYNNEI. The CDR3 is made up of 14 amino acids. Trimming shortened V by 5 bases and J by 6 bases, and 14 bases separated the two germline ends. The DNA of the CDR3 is TGTGCCAGCAGTCTTAGGTCGACGGGCAATGAGCAGTTCTTC. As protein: CASSLRSTGNEQFF.

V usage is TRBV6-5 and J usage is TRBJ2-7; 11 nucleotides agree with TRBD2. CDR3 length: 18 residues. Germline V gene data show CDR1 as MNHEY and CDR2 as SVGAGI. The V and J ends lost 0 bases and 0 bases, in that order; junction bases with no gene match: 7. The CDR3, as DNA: TGTGCCAGCAGTTACTCGAGGACCGGGACTAGCGGCTCCTACGAGCAGTACTTC. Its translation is CASSYSRTGTSGSYEQYF.

CDR3 in DNA: TGTGCCAGTAGTTTTGGAGGGGACTCCGCGATGGAGACCCAGTACTTC. This encodes CASSFGGDSAMETQYF. This chain links TRBV19 with TRBJ2-5, with a weak D call TRBD2 (6 bases). The CDR3 is 16 residues long. Germline CDR1 reads LNHDA; CDR2 reads SQIVND (reference sequence). Trimming shortened V by 5 bases and J by 5 bases, and 21 bases separated the two germline ends.